The 21 T cell receptor beta chains below all came from one sample that was sequenced in a study of shared clonotypes between healthy human individuals (dated by TCRdb to 2020 to 2022). The library was obtained by the immunoSEQ multiplex PCR assay. TCRdb carries this immuneACCESS record with in-frame sequences only. Its versions omit some clonotypes, under half of them owing to an unresolved V gene in the studies checked, with the rest unexplained. This sample comprises over a million clones, 70% to 80% of them detected only once. The top ten constitute roughly 0.55% of the sample. Material for sequencing was memory CD4+ T cells from PBMCs. Per the publication, the cell subset or site label means: CD45RA-negative fraction. Source of these receptors: a man younger than 35 in good health. Some clones in this sample may be carry-over from other donors' samples.

The V call is TRBV18, the J call TRBJ2-5; D uncertain. The CDR3 has 10 residues. Trimming cost V 4 bases and J 5 bases, with 2 bases left between them. CDR1 and CDR2 (germline): KGHSH, LQKENI. CDR3 bases: TGTGCCAGCTCACAGGAGACCCAGTACTTC. It is translated as CASSQETQYF.

The chain links TRBV18 to TRBJ2-7; D might be TRBD1 (6 bases). V lost 3 bases, J lost 0 bases, and 15 bases lay in between. The CDR3 loop spans 16 amino acids. The germline V gene encodes CDR1 KGHSH and CDR2 LQKENI. The CDR3 sequence is CASSPAARGASYEQYF. CDR3 DNA: TGTGCCAGCTCACCGGCGGCCAGGGGAGCCTCCTACGAGCAGTACTTC.

Points on this clone: Possible read error: a much larger clone is one base away. This chain links TRBV15 with TRBJ2-4, with D perhaps TRBD1 or TRBD2 (5 bases each). With 0 bases removed from V and 5 bases from J, the gap between germline ends came to 17 bases. CDR1 and CDR2 from the germline V gene are LNHNV and YYDKDF (reference sequence). This CDR3 has 17 amino acids. The CDR3 DNA follows: TGTGCCACCAGCAGAGATACGGGACGGGGCCGGCAAAACATTCAGTACTTC. Translation gives CATSRDTGRGRQNIQYF.

The DNA for the CDR3 is TGCGCCAGCAGCCAAGACTCCGGGAGGGCCGGGGATGAGCAGTTCTTC. Translated, it gives CASSQDSGRAGDEQFF. The V call is TRBV4-3, the J call TRBJ2-1; 8 nucleotides agree with TRBD2. V dropped 0 bases and J dropped 8; count of bases not matched to a gene: 9. The CDR3 extends over 16 amino acids. Germline V gene data show CDR1 as LGHNA and CDR2 as YSLEER.

The chain uses TRBV4-2 and TRBJ2-7; TRBD1 matches at 7 bases. The CDR3 sequence is 14 residues long. Looked up from germline, CDR1 is LGHNA and CDR2 is YNFKEQ. V trimming: 4 bases; J trimming: 0 bases; junction bases outside the gene matches: 3. CDR3 DNA: TGTGCCAGCAGCCCCTCAGGGGGCTCCTACGAGCAGTACTTC. Amino acids: CASSPSGGSYEQYF.

The CDR3 DNA reads TGTGCCAGCAGTGCTCCGAGGTGGGCTAGCACAGATACGCAGTATTTT. Protein: CASSAPRWASTDTQYF. The chain recombines TRBV25-1 with TRBJ2-3; D gene unclear. The CDR3 consists of 16 residues. Trimming removed 4 bases from V and 0 bases from J, with 14 bases in between. The germline V gene has CDR1 MGHDK and CDR2 SYGVNS.

This rearrangement joins TRBV11-3 to TRBJ2-7; D is unclear. V lost 5 bases, J lost 6 bases, and 11 bases lay in between. Germline assignment: CDR1 SGHNT and CDR2 YENEEA. The length of the CDR3 is 12 residues. In DNA, the CDR3 is TGTGCCAGCAGCCGGGTAAAGGGCGAGCAGTACTTC. As protein: CASSRVKGEQYF.

This sequence joins TRBV6-6 and TRBJ2-3; TRBD1 matches at 10 bases. The J segment lost 5 bases and the V segment lost 4 bases, leaving 6 bases of the junction unmatched. This CDR3 is built from 15 residues. Looked up from germline, CDR1 is MNHNY and CDR2 is SVGAGI (reference sequence). CDR3 nucleotide sequence: TGTGCCAGCAGTTCACCGGGACAGGGGATAGATACGCAGTATTTT. Its protein is CASSSPGQGIDTQYF.

In this sample, this clone turned up a few times. Other nucleotide sequences in the sample specify the same CDR3. V is TRBV7-9 and J is TRBJ2-3; no definite D call. The CDR3 covers 15 residues. V was clipped by 1 base and J by 3 bases, with 11 bases between them. CDR1 SEHNR and CDR2 FQNEAQ come from the germline V gene (reference sequence). CDR3 in DNA: TGTGCCAGCAGCTTAGTCGGGCCGAGGACAGATACGCAGTATTTT. Translating it yields CASSLVGPRTDTQYF.

This clone was seen a handful of times. The rearrangement joins TRBV18 to TRBJ2-3; D is possibly TRBD2 (6 bases). Trimming cost V 3 bases and J 3 bases, with 19 bases left between them. From germline, CDR1 is KGHSH and CDR2 LQKENI. The CDR3 is 17 amino acids. DNA of the CDR3: TGTGCCAGCTCACCCTCCTTGAGCCGGGGGTTGACAGATACGCAGTATTTT. This codes for CASSPSLSRGLTDTQYF.

A few counts support this clone. This chain joins TRBV9 and TRBJ2-2; TRBD2 might be the D (6 bases). V shed 4 bases and J shed 1 base, with 17 bases lying between them. Germline-derived CDR1 and CDR2 are SGDLS and YYNGEE. The CDR3 runs to 17 residues. The CDR3 loop is CASSPPAGTGNTGELFF. In nucleotides, the CDR3 is TGTGCCAGCAGCCCCCCGGCGGGAACGGGGAACACCGGGGAGCTGTTTTTT.

The chain couples TRBV7-3 to TRBJ1-6, with TRBD1 identical over 7 bases. The CDR3 totals 14 residues. Germline V CDR1 and CDR2: SGHTA, FQGTGA. The ends lost 5 bases at V and 5 bases at J; junction bases unmatched: 3. This CDR3 reads CASSRDSNNSPLHF. CDR3 nucleotides: TGTGCCAGCAGCCGGGACAGTAATAATTCACCCCTCCACTTT.

The CDR3 sequence is CASSARSSGELFF. CDR3 coding DNA: TGTGCCAGCAGCGCACGGTCTTCCGGGGAGCTGTTTTTT. This rearrangement joins TRBV7-2 to TRBJ2-2; D uncertain. Trimming left V 5 bases short and J 6 bases short, with 10 bases between. This CDR3 is 13 amino acids long. Germline CDR1 SGHTA, CDR2 FQGNSA.

With respect to this clone: Different DNA sequences within this sample yield the same CDR3. This chain links TRBV13 with TRBJ2-3, with D tentatively TRBD1 (6 bases). Germline V gene data show CDR1 as PRHDT and CDR2 as FYEKMQ (reference sequence). With 3 bases removed from V and 1 base from J, the gap between germline ends came to 11 bases. This CDR3 region has 15 residues. CDR3 amino acids: CASSFGSGGTDTQYF. DNA for the CDR3: TGTGCCAGCAGCTTTGGTTCAGGGGGCACAGATACGCAGTATTTT. Filled out from reference TRBV13 and TRBJ2-3, the complete variable domain reads AAGVIQSPRHLIKEKRETATLKCYPIPRHDTVYWYQQGPGQDPQFLISFYEKMQSDKGSIPDRFSAQQFSDYHSELNMSSLELGDSALYFCASSFGSGGTDTQYFGPGTRLTVL.

As for this clone: This sequence may be a read error, since a much larger clone differs from it by one base. The same CDR3 also results from other DNA sequences found in this sample. This chain connects TRBV30 to TRBJ1-1; a weak D match, TRBD1 (6 bases). Germline V gene data show CDR1 as GTSNPN and CDR2 as SVGIG (reference sequence). The V end was cut by 3 bases, the J end by 5 bases, with 10 bases between. The CDR3 loop spans 12 amino acids. CDR3 in amino acids: CAWRGAGTEAFF. The CDR3 DNA sequence: TGTGCCTGGAGGGGGGCAGGGACTGAAGCTTTCTTT.

A remark on this clone: A much more abundant neighbour one base away suggests this may be a read error. Other DNA sequences in the same sample also yield this CDR3. The chain joins TRBV7-2 to TRBJ2-2, with D tentatively TRBD1 (6 bases). The CDR3 runs to 14 residues. Germline lookup yields CDR1 SGHTA and CDR2 FQGNSA. CDR3 coding DNA: TGTGCTAGCAGCCCAGACAGGTACACCGGGGAGCTGTTTTTT. Protein: CASSPDRYTGELFF.

This chain links TRBV5-8 with TRBJ2-1; a possible D gene is TRBD1 (7 bases). Germline-derived CDR1 and CDR2 are SGHTS and YDEGEE. The V gene lost 8 bases and the J gene lost 4 bases, with 13 bases spanning the gap. The CDR3 is made up of 13 amino acids. CDR3 in DNA: TGTGCCAGTAACAGGGGACTTTACAATGAGCAGTTCTTC. Its protein product is CASNRGLYNEQFF.

The chain links TRBV30 to TRBJ1-4, with a possible D match to TRBD1 (6 bases). The V end lost 5 bases, the J end lost 6 bases, and 13 bases lay between the germline ends. Germline-derived CDR1 and CDR2 are GTSNPN and SVGIG (reference sequence). The CDR3 runs to 13 residues. The CDR3 sequence: CAWQGRLDEKLFF. The DNA for the CDR3 is TGTGCCTGGCAGGGGCGGTTGGATGAAAAACTGTTTTTT.

The chain combines TRBV5-1 with TRBJ1-1; D is uncertain. Germline lookup yields CDR1 SGHRS and CDR2 YFSETQ. The ends were cut back, 5 bases at V and 1 base at J, with 24 bases in the middle. This CDR3 region has 18 residues. The CDR3 here is CASRPTTVETTANTEAFF. In DNA, the CDR3 is TGCGCCAGCAGACCAACCACTGTGGAAACAACAGCGAACACTGAAGCTTTCTTT. Full variable domain (rest looked up from reference TRBV5-1 and TRBJ1-1): KAGVTQTPRYLIKTRGQQVTLSCSPISGHRSVSWYQQTPGQGLQFLFEYFSETQRNKGNFPGRFSGRQFSNSRSEMNVSTLELGDSALYLCASRPTTVETTANTEAFFGQGTRLTVV.

This clone came up once. The same CDR3 can be traced to other DNA sequences in this sample. This chain links TRBV5-1 with TRBJ2-5, with D possibly being TRBD1 or TRBD2 (5 bases each). The CDR3 spans 13 residues. Trimming shortened V by 4 bases and J by 4 bases, and 11 bases separated the two germline ends. From germline, CDR1 is SGHRS and CDR2 YFSETQ. CDR3 in amino acids: CASSPGTGETQYF. Here the CDR3 DNA reads TGCGCCAGCAGCCCCGGGACCGGAGAGACCCAGTACTTC.

The V gene is TRBV28, the J gene TRBJ1-2, with D perhaps matching TRBD1 (6 bases). Trimming removed 7 bases at V and 2 bases at J, with 11 bases between. The CDR3 is 13 amino acids. Germline CDR1 MDHEN, CDR2 SYDVKM. In nucleotides, the CDR3 is TGTGCCAGCACCGGGGGACACAACTATGGCTACACCTTC. Protein: CASTGGHNYGYTF.